Only one count was recorded for the clone carrying this T cell receptor (beta chain). Its target is not known. These data come from a study of Ad26.COV2.S vaccination and SARS-CoV-2 variants. Study as a whole: Once or twice, 56 days apart, Ad26.COV2.S was delivered intramuscularly.

Sequencing was performed with immunoSEQ multiplex PCR; in TCRdb, only in-frame clones are kept and a portion is missing. The sample holds 430,000 or so clones, approximately 92% seen once. Overall study results and limits: Total T cell responses, in the TCR breadth and depth analyses, may have been underestimated. Comparable non-spike TCR breadth was observed in vaccine and placebo recipients.

Treatment given: roughly 20 received Ad26.COV2.S at low or high dose, single or two shots; several received placebo; per-sample allocation not given. Day 63 following the first vaccine or placebo injection was when the samples were taken. What was given as vaccine was an Ad26 vector encoding Wuhan-strain SARS-CoV-2 spike. The source was peripheral blood, collected in a trial of Ad26.COV2.S vaccine versus placebo. The sequence came from a person between 18 and 60 years old who received the Ad26.COV2.S COVID-19 vaccine or a placebo.

The CDR3 protein is CASRSESSYEQYF. For the CDR3, the DNA is TGTGCCAGCAGGTCCGAAAGCTCCTACGAGCAGTACTTC. The J gene is TRBJ2-7, the V gene TRBV11-1, with D hard to call. The V end lost 6 bases, the J end lost 0 bases, and 9 bases lay between the germline ends. The germline V gene has CDR1 SGHAT and CDR2 FQDESV (reference sequence). CDR3 length: 13 residues.